What follows is one T cell receptor beta chain and its context. This record belongs to a study of memory CD4+ T cells and cytomegalovirus serostatus. Single viable CD3+CD4+CD8-CD45RO+ cells were sorted as the memory CD4+ T cells. Serostatus was set by detecting CMV pp150, pp28, p38, p52 IgG. Germline V gives CDR1 SGHTA, CDR2 FQGTGA. After removal of 5 bases from V and 4 bases from J, the junction contained 10 bases not matched to a gene. The CDR3 spans 16 residues. TCRdb's table, derived via immunoSEQ multiplex PCR, lists solely in-frame clones and lacks some. The data contain around 84,000 clones, about 85% of them singletons.

The gene calls are TRBV7-3 and TRBJ2-5; TRBD1 aligns across 10 bases. This clonotype originated in an adult in good health and CMV-seronegative. The sample was memory CD4+ T cells from blood. The CDR3 DNA reads as TGTGCCAGCAGCACCGCGACAGGGGGCTCGAGAGAGACCCAGTACTTC. Its translation: CASSTATGGSRETQYF.